This T cell receptor beta chain was sequenced during a study of naive and memory T cell subsets. Cells stained for CD3, CD4, CD8, CD45RA and CD27 were sorted into four subsets. Study outcomes and limitations: Clonotypes are single alpha or beta chains, not paired receptors. Findings for naive and memory subsets could not be checked against ground truth. In naive cells, over 95% of TCR sequences were seen only once. A few larger clonotypes appeared in naive repertoires, especially CD8, possibly memory cells re-expressing CD45RA.

This CDR3 contains 12 residues. Germline V gene data show CDR1 as SQVTM and CDR2 as ANQGSEA. Trimming removed 4 bases from V and 1 base from J, with 7 bases in between. Both TRBC1 and TRBC2 were covered by a beta constant-region primer of two equimolar oligonucleotides. Four rounds of PCR amplified the ligated cDNA using nested alpha and beta constant-region primers plus SP2. TCRdb fed the UMI-ligation and nested PCR reads into MiXCR, producing one record per CDR3 protein. The sample lists 120,000 to 150,000 distinct CDR3 sequences, roughly 22% occurring once. As concerns this clonotype: Its antigen is not known.

The chain links TRBV29-1 to TRBJ1-1; D might be TRBD1 (6 bases). The TCR was taken from a human donor in good health. Sequenced input: naive CD4+ T cells from blood. The CDR3 DNA reads TGCAGCGTTGGGGGGGCGAACACTGAAGCTTTCTTT. It yields the protein CSVGGANTEAFF. The variable domain in full, completed from reference TRBV29-1 and TRBJ1-1, reads SAVISQKPSRDICQRGTSLTIQCQVDSQVTMMFWYRQQPGQSLTLIATANQGSEATYESGFVIDKFPISRPNLTFSTLTVSNMSPEDSSIYLCSVGGANTEAFFGQGTRLTVV.